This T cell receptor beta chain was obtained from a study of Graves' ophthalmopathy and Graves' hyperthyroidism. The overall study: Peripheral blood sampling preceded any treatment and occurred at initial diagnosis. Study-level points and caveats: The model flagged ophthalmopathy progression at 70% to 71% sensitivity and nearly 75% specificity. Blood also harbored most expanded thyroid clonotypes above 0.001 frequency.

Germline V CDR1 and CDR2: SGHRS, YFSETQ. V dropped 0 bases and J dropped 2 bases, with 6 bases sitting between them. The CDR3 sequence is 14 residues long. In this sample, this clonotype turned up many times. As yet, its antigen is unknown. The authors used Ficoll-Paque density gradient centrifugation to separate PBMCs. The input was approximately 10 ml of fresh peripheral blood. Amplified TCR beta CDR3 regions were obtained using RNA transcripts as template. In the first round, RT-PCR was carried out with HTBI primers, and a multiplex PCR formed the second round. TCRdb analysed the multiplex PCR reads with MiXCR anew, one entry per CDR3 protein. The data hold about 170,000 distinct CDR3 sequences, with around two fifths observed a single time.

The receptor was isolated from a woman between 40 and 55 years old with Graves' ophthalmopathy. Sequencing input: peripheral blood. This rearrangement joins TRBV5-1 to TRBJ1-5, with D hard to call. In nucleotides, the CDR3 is TGCGCCAGCAGCTTGGGGGCAGGCAATCAGCCCCAGCATTTT. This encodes CASSLGAGNQPQHF.